One sample yielded the 15 T cell receptor beta chains listed below, sequenced in a study of blood T cells in healthy people across ages. A sample-barcoded 5' primer and a J-beta primer mix were used in a second PCR of roughly 6 to 11 cycles. TCRdb reprocessed the 5' RACE reads with MiXCR, giving one entry per CDR3 protein. The repertoire holds some 900,000 distinct CDR3 sequences, with about 48% as singletons. Sequencing input: blood. Receptor source: a man aged 25 to 40 in good health.

The V call is TRBV6-2 or TRBV6-3, the J call TRBJ1-1, with 8 bases matching TRBD1. CDR1 is MNHEY and CDR2 is SVGEGT in the germline V gene. The CDR3 loop spans 17 amino acids. The V and J ends lost 0 bases and 4 bases, in that order; junction bases with no gene match: 10. CDR3 in amino acids: CASSYSPIAGGRTEAFF. The CDR3 DNA follows: TGTGCCAGCAGTTACTCTCCCATCGCAGGGGGCCGCACTGAAGCTTTCTTT.

The rearrangement uses TRBV6-5 and TRBJ1-6, with D tentatively TRBD1 (5 bases). Germline V lookup: CDR1 MNHEY, CDR2 SVGAGI. The CDR3 length is 12 residues. V was cut by 3 bases and J by 12 bases, with 9 bases left in between. CDR3 residues: CASSYRGGPLHF. DNA for the CDR3: TGTGCCAGCAGTTATCGGGGGGGACCCCTCCACTTT.

This chain joins TRBV4-1 and TRBJ2-7; D unresolved. Germline CDR1 is MGHRA and CDR2 is YSYEKL. The germline V and J ends were trimmed by 0 bases and 0 bases, with 9 bases remaining between them. The CDR3 loop spans 15 amino acids. CDR3: CASSQDPAFSYEQYF. The CDR3 DNA is TGCGCCAGCAGCCAAGATCCAGCTTTCTCCTACGAGCAGTACTTC.

This clonotype was recorded a few times. This chain links TRBV20-1 with TRBJ2-4; no clear D gene. Deletions cut 5 bases from V and 0 bases from J, with 11 bases between. Germline values: CDR1 DFQATT, CDR2 SNEGSKA (reference sequence). The CDR3 is 14 amino acids. The chain's CDR3 is CSAHAALAKNIQYF. CDR3 in DNA: TGCAGTGCTCACGCAGCGCTAGCCAAAAACATTCAGTACTTC.

This clonotype has a handful of counts. The chain couples TRBV12-3 or TRBV12-4 to TRBJ2-1; D is uncertain. This CDR3 has 16 amino acids. V lost 1 base and J lost 3, with 13 bases in between. Here the CDR3 DNA reads TGTGCCAGCAGTTTAGGAGGCGGAACAAACTACAATGAGCAGTTCTTC. Translating it yields CASSLGGGTNYNEQFF.

This clonotype has only a few counts. The J gene is TRBJ2-7, the V gene TRBV11-2; 8 bases fit TRBD2. The CDR3 has 15 residues. V shed 5 bases and J 6 bases; nucleotides not matched to a gene: 12. Germline assignment: CDR1 SGHAT and CDR2 FQNNGV. The CDR3 loop is CASSRESGGTFEQYF. CDR3 nucleotides: TGTGCCAGCAGCCGCGAAAGCGGGGGAACCTTCGAGCAGTACTTC.

The chain couples TRBV7-2 to TRBJ2-2; TRBD2 matches 8 bases. V trimming: 1 base; J trimming: 5 bases; junction bases outside the gene matches: 12. The CDR3 has 18 residues. Germline V CDR1 and CDR2: SGHTA, FQGNSA. The CDR3 nucleotides are TGTGCCAGCAGCTTAGTAAGAGCAGCGGGGGAGGTTACCGGGGAGCTGTTTTTT. It is translated as CASSLVRAAGEVTGELFF. Combining the CDR3 with reference TRBV7-2 and TRBJ2-2 gives the whole variable domain GAGVSQSPSNKVTEKGKDVELRCDPISGHTALYWYRQSLGQGLEFLIYFQGNSAPDKSGLPSDRFSAERTGGSVSTLTIQRTQQEDSAVYLCASSLVRAAGEVTGELFFGEGSRLTVL.

This clonotype occurred once. The chain joins TRBV2 to TRBJ1-2; D remains unclear. In germline, CDR1 is SNHLY, CDR2 FYNNEI. Trimming pared 3 bases from V and 4 bases from J, leaving 6 bases between. The CDR3 consists of 12 residues. CDR3: CASSENSYGYTF. CDR3 nucleotides: TGTGCCAGCAGTGAGAACAGCTATGGCTACACCTTC.

This clonotype turned up a few times. The chain uses TRBV20-1 and TRBJ1-5; 9 bases are a match to TRBD1. The V and J ends lost 6 bases and 8 bases, in that order; junction bases with no gene match: 8. CDR1 is DFQATT, CDR2 SNEGSKA, per germline (reference sequence). This CDR3 region has 13 residues. CDR3 residues: CSAPQGAKEPQHF. The CDR3 bases are TGCAGTGCGCCACAGGGGGCAAAGGAGCCCCAGCATTTT.

The chain recombines TRBV12-3 or TRBV12-4 with TRBJ1-2; D gene ambiguous. Deletions cut 3 bases from V and 4 bases from J, with 9 bases between. The CDR3 consists of 13 residues. CDR3 residues: CASSFPARYGYTF. The CDR3 DNA follows: TGTGCCAGCAGTTTCCCAGCGCGCTATGGCTACACCTTC.

The rearrangement links TRBV20-1 to TRBJ2-7; a weak D match, TRBD1 (6 bases). Per germline, CDR1 DFQATT and CDR2 SNEGSKA (reference sequence). This CDR3 spans 14 amino acids. The ends were cut back, 7 bases at V and 4 bases at J, with 20 bases in the middle. The CDR3 sequence: CSVSERGFRYEQYF. In DNA form, the CDR3 reads TGCAGTGTATCGGAGAGGGGGTTTCGGTACGAGCAGTACTTC.

This clonotype was seen only a few times. The chain combines TRBV9 with TRBJ2-7, with TRBD1 matching 10 bases. The CDR3 length is 15 residues. Germline values: CDR1 SGDLS, CDR2 YYNGEE. V lost 5 bases and J lost 1; bases outside the gene matches: 6. CDR3 in amino acids: CASSLGDRGSYEQYF. CDR3 in DNA: TGTGCCAGCAGTCTAGGGGACAGGGGTTCCTACGAGCAGTACTTC.

This clonotype was recorded a few times. V gene TRBV3-1 combines with J gene TRBJ1-4, with D perhaps TRBD1 (5 bases). V was clipped by 4 bases and J by 2 bases, with 14 bases between them. The CDR3 is 16 amino acids. Per the germline V gene, CDR1 is LGHDT and CDR2 is YNNKEL (reference sequence). The CDR3 loop reads CASSPRGGTTNEKLFF. DNA for the CDR3: TGTGCCAGCAGCCCAAGGGGAGGGACGACTAATGAAAAACTGTTTTTT. Complete variable domain (other parts from reference TRBV3-1 and TRBJ1-4): DTAVSQTPKYLVTQMGNDKSIKCEQNLGHDTMYWYKQDSKKFLKIMFSYNNKELIINETVPNRFSPKSPDKAHLNLHINSLELGDSAVYFCASSPRGGTTNEKLFFGSGTQLSVL.

The chain combines TRBV6-4 with TRBJ2-6; D is undetermined. CDR1 and CDR2 from the germline V gene are MRHNA and SNTAGT. V was pared by 7 bases and J by 0 bases, with 16 bases between. There are 17 residues in the CDR3. The CDR3 spells CASTPGRMSSGANVLTF. The CDR3 DNA reads as TGTGCCAGCACTCCAGGACGGATGAGCTCTGGGGCCAACGTCCTGACTTTC.

The J gene is TRBJ2-1, the V gene TRBV20-1; D is undetermined. Germline V gives CDR1 DFQATT, CDR2 SNEGSKA (reference sequence). CDR3 length: 11 amino acids. The germline V and J ends were trimmed by 1 base and 4 bases, with 2 bases remaining between them. CDR3 amino acids: CSARAYNEQFF. The CDR3 DNA sequence: TGCAGTGCTAGAGCGTACAATGAGCAGTTCTTC.